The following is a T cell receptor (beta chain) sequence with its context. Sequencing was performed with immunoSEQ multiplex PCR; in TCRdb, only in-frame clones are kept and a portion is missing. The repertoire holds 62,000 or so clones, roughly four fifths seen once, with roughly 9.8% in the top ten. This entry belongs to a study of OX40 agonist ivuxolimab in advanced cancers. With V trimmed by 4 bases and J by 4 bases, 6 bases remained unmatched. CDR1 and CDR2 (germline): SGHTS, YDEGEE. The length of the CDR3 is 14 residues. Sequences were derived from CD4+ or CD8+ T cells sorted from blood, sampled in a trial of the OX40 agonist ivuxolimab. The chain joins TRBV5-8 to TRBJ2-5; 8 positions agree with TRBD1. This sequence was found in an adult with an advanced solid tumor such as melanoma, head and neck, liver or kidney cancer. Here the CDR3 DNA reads TGTGCCAGCAGCCTAGGACAGGGCGGAGAGACCCAGTACTTC. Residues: CASSLGQGGETQYF.